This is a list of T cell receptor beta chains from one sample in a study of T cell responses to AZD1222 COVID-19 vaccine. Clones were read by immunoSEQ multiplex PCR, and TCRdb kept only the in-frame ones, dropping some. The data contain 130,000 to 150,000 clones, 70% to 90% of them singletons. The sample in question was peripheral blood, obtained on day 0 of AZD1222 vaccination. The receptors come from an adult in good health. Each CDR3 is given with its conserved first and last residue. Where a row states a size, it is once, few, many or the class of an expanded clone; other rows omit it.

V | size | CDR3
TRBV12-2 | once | CASRLVFSRGRVHTEAFF
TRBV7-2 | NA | CASSAIAADEQYF
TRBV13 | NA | CASRSPARGNYGYTF
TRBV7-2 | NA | CASSLLVVAGLADTQYF
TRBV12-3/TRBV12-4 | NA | CASRGTGNEKLFF
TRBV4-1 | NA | CASSPGTPYQPQHF
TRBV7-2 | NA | CASSTTRTSGELFF
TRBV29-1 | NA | CSVDPDRSREAFF
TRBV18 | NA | CASSPNPDSGYGYTF
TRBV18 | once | CASSPKTGSPEGEKLFF
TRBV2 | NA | CASSEAGAGNTEAFF
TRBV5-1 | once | CASGPLGNTEAFF
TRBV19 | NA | CATRQSQHTIYF
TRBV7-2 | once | CASSFSGGVAGELFF
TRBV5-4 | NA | CASSLDLASETQYF
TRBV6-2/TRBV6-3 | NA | CASSRGQQETQYF
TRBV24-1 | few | CATSLSNNEQFF
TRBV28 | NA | CASSDIRREAQHF
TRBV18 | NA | CASSQDRALAKNIQYF
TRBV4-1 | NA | CASSQDPVSYNEQFF
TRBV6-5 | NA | CASLQGQDSPLHF
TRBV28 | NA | CASRLGTGQGFGLSNQPQHF
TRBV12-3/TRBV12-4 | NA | CASRRISGNTIYF
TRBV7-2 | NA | CASSLAAQETQYF
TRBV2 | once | CASSYEIAGGSFSDEQFF
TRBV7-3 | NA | CASSLGDEQFF
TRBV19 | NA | CASSMSRARLGSPLHF
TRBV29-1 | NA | CSVRTGQYQPQHF
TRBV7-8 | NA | CASSLDLTTEAFF
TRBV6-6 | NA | CASDIISSYNSPLHF
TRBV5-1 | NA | CASSLLGRQINYGYTF
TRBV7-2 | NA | CASSLADRRAPLHF
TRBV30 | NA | CAWRIRTGDANQPQHF
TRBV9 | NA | CASSVDLNYGYTF
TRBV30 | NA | CAWSTKQMRGEKLFF
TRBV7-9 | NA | CASSLSSGHSSYEQYF
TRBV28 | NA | CASSLPPGGLGYTF
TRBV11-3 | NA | CASSVQGADYTF
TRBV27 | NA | CASSFVGGNEKLFF
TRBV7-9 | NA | CASSLDGTGDEKLFF
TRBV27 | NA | CASSLQDMNTEAFF
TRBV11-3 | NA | CASSPYGGNEQFF
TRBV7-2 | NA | CASSLYRVATNEKLFF
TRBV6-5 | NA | CASREDSNTEAFF
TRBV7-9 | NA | CASSLRGLGTDTQYF
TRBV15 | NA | CATSRDPPNTGELFF
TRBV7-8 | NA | CASSQKANVLTF
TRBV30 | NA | CAWSVKLNQPQHF
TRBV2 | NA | CASSRAGAYNEQFF
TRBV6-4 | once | CATRGPNYGYTF